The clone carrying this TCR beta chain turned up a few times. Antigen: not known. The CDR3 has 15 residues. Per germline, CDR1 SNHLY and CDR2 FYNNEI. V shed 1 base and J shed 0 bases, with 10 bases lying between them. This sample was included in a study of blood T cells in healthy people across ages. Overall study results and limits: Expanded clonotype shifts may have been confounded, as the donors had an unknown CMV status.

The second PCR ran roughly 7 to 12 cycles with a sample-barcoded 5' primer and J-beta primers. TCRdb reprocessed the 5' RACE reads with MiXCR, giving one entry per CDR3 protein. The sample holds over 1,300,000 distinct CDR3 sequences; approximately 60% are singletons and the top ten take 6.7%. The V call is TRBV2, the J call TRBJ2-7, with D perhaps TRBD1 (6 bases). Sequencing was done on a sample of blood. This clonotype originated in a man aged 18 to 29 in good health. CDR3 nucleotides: TGTGCCAGCAGTGAAGGTGACAGGAGCTCCTACGAGCAGTACTTC. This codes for CASSEGDRSSYEQYF.